The 2 T cell receptor beta chains given below trace back to one sample, sequenced in a study of OX40 agonist ivuxolimab in advanced cancers. Libraries came from the immunoSEQ multiplex PCR assay. Imported from immuneACCESS, the table was reduced by TCRdb to in-frame sequences with V and J called. These copies leave out some clones; in studies compared against another copy, an unresolved V gene accounts for under half, and the cause of the remainder is not known. Counted in this sample were 12,000 to 15,000 clones; about 86% of them appeared once. The top ten clones comprise roughly 6.3% of the sample. The sample in question was CD4+ or CD8+ T cells sorted from blood, obtained in a trial of the OX40 agonist ivuxolimab. The receptors originated from an adult with an advanced solid tumor such as melanoma, head and neck, liver or kidney cancer.

This chain joins TRBV6-6 and TRBJ2-3; D may be TRBD2 (6 bases). CDR3 length: 14 residues. Germline loops: CDR1 MNHNY, CDR2 SVGAGI (reference sequence). The V and J ends lost 6 bases and 5 bases respectively, with 15 bases between them. CDR3 sequence reads: CASSPGTQIDTQYF. The CDR3 DNA follows: TGTGCCAGCAGCCCCGGGACTCAAATAGATACGCAGTATTTT.

V usage is TRBV15 and J usage is TRBJ2-5; 11 bases match TRBD1. The length of the CDR3 is 16 residues. Germline CDR1 and CDR2: LNHNV and YYDKDF (reference sequence). V lost 1 base and J lost 3; bases outside the gene matches: 4. This chain's CDR3 is CATSRGLGQGEETQYF. The CDR3 nucleotides read TGTGCCACCAGCAGAGGCTTGGGACAGGGGGAAGAGACCCAGTACTTC.